A selection of T cell receptor beta chains follows, all from one sample in a study of cytomegalovirus exposure and HLA in healthy donors. The repertoire was sequenced with immunoSEQ multiplex PCR; TCRdb's copy has only in-frame clones and lacks some. The top ten hold 8.8% of the sample, which has some 140,000 clones, around 79% seen once. The material sequenced was PBMCs. Receptors were obtained from a woman aged 45 to 65 in good health and CMV-seropositive. Each CDR3 is given with its conserved first and last residue. Each record gives: J gene, clone size, V gene, CDR3 protein. Rows give clone size only sometimes, using once, few, many, or a class for an expanded clone.

J: TRBJ2-7; size: -; V: TRBV27; CDR3: CASSYGGSTYEQYF
J: TRBJ2-2; size: -; V: TRBV6-1; CDR3: CASISRGLGGELFF
J: TRBJ1-5; size: once; V: TRBV6-6; CDR3: CASNGPGHNSNQPQHF
J: TRBJ2-7; size: -; V: TRBV7-2; CDR3: CASSFGRGLRDEQYF
J: TRBJ2-7; size: -; V: TRBV7-8; CDR3: CASSSDRDSYEQYF
J: TRBJ2-1; size: few; V: TRBV9; CDR3: CASSAGGRPGQFF
J: TRBJ2-7; size: medium-sized; V: TRBV5-6; CDR3: CASSFRILTSYEQYF
J: TRBJ1-5; size: -; V: TRBV2; CDR3: CASRDRGREPQHF
J: TRBJ2-1; size: -; V: TRBV7-9; CDR3: CASSLDSGGANEQFF
J: TRBJ1-1; size: few; V: TRBV28; CDR3: CASSLYQKEAFF
J: TRBJ1-2; size: -; V: TRBV9; CDR3: CASSPRSGQGVGYTF
J: TRBJ2-2; size: few; V: TRBV6-5; CDR3: CASSYGANTGELFF
J: TRBJ1-1; size: once; V: TRBV7-2; CDR3: CASSLWEMNTEAFF
J: TRBJ1-1; size: -; V: TRBV29-1; CDR3: CSVVRSGENTEAFF
J: TRBJ1-2; size: -; V: TRBV29-1; CDR3: CSVSTGRGDGYTF
J: TRBJ2-5; size: -; V: TRBV27; CDR3: CASSPLSRLEETQYF
J: TRBJ2-7; size: -; V: TRBV6-6; CDR3: CASSRGQNSYEQYF
J: TRBJ1-6; size: -; V: TRBV19; CDR3: CASSSGSSYNSPLHF
J: TRBJ2-1; size: -; V: TRBV12-5; CDR3: CASGFPNEQFF
J: TRBJ1-6; size: -; V: TRBV14; CDR3: CASSLGQGAWGNNSPLHF
J: TRBJ2-2; size: -; V: TRBV15; CDR3: CATSNLEAGELFF
J: TRBJ2-7; size: -; V: TRBV15; CDR3: CATSRDGGYEQYF
J: TRBJ2-1; size: -; V: TRBV5-1; CDR3: CASSLGAGDEQFF
J: TRBJ1-2; size: -; V: TRBV19; CDR3: CASSVMRGYGYTF
J: TRBJ2-7; size: -; V: TRBV19; CDR3: CATGQGAYEQYF
J: TRBJ2-2; size: -; V: TRBV7-2; CDR3: CASSLEGGTGELFF
J: TRBJ2-2; size: -; V: TRBV6-1; CDR3: CASSRDRVDTGELFF
J: TRBJ2-7; size: -; V: TRBV28; CDR3: CASSSGTVSYEQYF
J: TRBJ1-4; size: -; V: TRBV11-3; CDR3: CASSSGGANEKLFF
J: TRBJ2-6; size: -; V: TRBV7-8; CDR3: CASSLVRGFGANGLTF
J: TRBJ1-2; size: -; V: TRBV2; CDR3: CASSSSGRNPGYTF
J: TRBJ1-5; size: once; V: TRBV11-2; CDR3: CASRSAGGANQPQHF
J: TRBJ2-7; size: -; V: TRBV14; CDR3: CASSGLGGPYEQYF
J: TRBJ2-7; size: -; V: TRBV5-6; CDR3: CASSLGRTYEQYF
J: TRBJ1-6; size: -; V: TRBV7-2; CDR3: CASSLAGSYNSPLHF
J: TRBJ2-3; size: -; V: TRBV18; CDR3: CASSQEDGGTDTQYF
J: TRBJ1-1; size: once; V: TRBV4-3; CDR3: CASRGTGNTEAFF
J: TRBJ1-1; size: -; V: TRBV5-6; CDR3: CASSLAGGWGGDWDTEAFF
J: TRBJ2-7; size: -; V: TRBV5-1; CDR3: CAGNKDRSREQYF
J: TRBJ2-3; size: few; V: TRBV11-2; CDR3: CASSLTSGTDTQYF
J: TRBJ2-7; size: -; V: TRBV5-1; CDR3: CASSSRRDRSIYEQYF
J: TRBJ2-1; size: -; V: TRBV6-4; CDR3: CASSDPGTGYNEQFF
J: TRBJ1-1; size: -; V: TRBV25-1; CDR3: CASSAPLIEAFF
J: TRBJ2-7; size: -; V: TRBV6-5; CDR3: CASSYSPDYEQYF
J: TRBJ2-3; size: -; V: TRBV5-4; CDR3: CASSPGQGGDTQYF
J: TRBJ2-2; size: -; V: TRBV6-1; CDR3: CASTGTGNTGELFF
J: TRBJ1-5; size: -; V: TRBV15; CDR3: CATSKVGHSMGQPQHF
J: TRBJ2-1; size: -; V: TRBV7-3; CDR3: CASSPSSYNEQFF
J: TRBJ1-2; size: few; V: TRBV5-1; CDR3: CASSSGTGDGYTF